This T cell receptor (beta chain) was sequenced in a study of naive CD8 T cells in extremely preterm neonates (dated by TCRdb to between 2016 and 2019). A note on the overall study: The study compared the TCRbeta CDR3 repertoires of sorted naive CD8+ T cells among four age groups: extremely preterm neonates, term neonates, young children and adults. The paper's findings and limits, for the study overall: Compared with all other age groups, preterm neonates showed significantly lower iChao1 richness (p < 0.05) along with an even clone distribution, indicating a less rich repertoire. Among the limitations the authors pointed out were a small sample size and productive template counts that varied across preterm samples. Compared with the older groups, preterm CDR3s were shorter and closer to germline, carrying fewer N additions and showing less junctional trimming. To track T cell development within individuals, the authors urged prospective longitudinal studies of preterm and term neonates. The proportion of shared CDR3 nucleotide sequences was higher in preterm neonates (2.7%) than in term neonates (approximately 0.4%), young children (roughly 0.03%) and adults (about 0.01%).

Term cord blood was obtained from five or six elective full-term cesarean deliveries at roughly 36-41 weeks of gestation, without labor or rupture of membranes. The study excluded pregnancies involving fetal demise, active maternal HSV infection or known maternal HIV infection. A FACSAria III cell sorter was used to sort live, Annexin V-negative naive CD8+ T cells (CD3+CD8+CD45RA+CCR7+). Per sample, between roughly 17,000 and 110,000 naive CD8+ T cells were obtained by sorting. Mixed venous-arterial cord blood was collected with preassembled standardized sampling kits. Cord blood was held at room temperature, and processing was completed within 4 hours of collection. Mononuclear cells were isolated from diluted blood by Ficoll-Paque density gradient centrifugation. Before sorting, mononuclear cells were cryopreserved in approximately 10% DMSO with roughly 90% FBS and kept in long-term storage at -150 degrees C. After thawing, cells were stained with Annexin V along with antibodies against CD3, CD8, CCR7 and CD45RA. The DNeasy Blood and Tissue Kit was used to extract genomic DNA from sorted cell pellets that had been snap-frozen.

A two-step, bias-controlled multiplex PCR was used to amplify TCRbeta CDR3 regions from genomic DNA. The multiplex PCR used primers specific for every TRBV and TRBJ gene segment. The immunoSEQ Assay was used to generate TCRbeta repertoire data. Per the authors' processing: A relative-frequency ratio and a modified nearest-neighbor algorithm were applied to filter and cluster reads so that closely related sequences were merged. V, D and J gene assignments for CDR3 sequences followed IMGT annotation. Template counts were corrected for PCR amplification bias by normalization and were quantified against synthetic TCR CDR3 analog sequences. Only unique productive sequences, that is, in-frame CDR3 sequences lacking stop codons, were included in the analyses. Clonality, defined as 1 minus Pielou's evenness, and iChao1 richness were computed with the immunoSEQ Analyzer software. Statistical tests were run in JMP, with either Student's t-test or a non-parametric test chosen according to Shapiro-Wilk normality results. In its TCRdb copy, this immuneACCESS table keeps in-frame sequences only and misses some clones. Where compared with another copy, unresolved V genes explain less than half of these, and the others have no known cause. V and J calls plus clone size are reproduced from that table; the DNA served to infer D and trimming. The sample table shows some 7,400 clones, and roughly 92% are seen once. Of the sample, 0.45% to 0.55% is held by the ten largest clones.

Germline trimming amounts to 6 bases on V and 4 bases on J, with 2 as the count of junction bases outside the gene matches. There are 12 amino acids in the CDR3, from cysteine to phenylalanine inclusive. Only the CDR3 part of the read is kept: 36 bases, read in frame from the first base. CDR1 and CDR2, looked up from the germline V gene, are SQVTM and ANQGSEA. Regarding this clone: Its cognate antigen has yet to be identified. Base-call qualities are not available, and no considerably larger clone is one nucleotide away.

The clonotype was recovered from a newborn in good health. The V and J genes are TRBV29-1 and TRBJ2-2; the central 7 bases match TRBD1. The sequenced sample consisted of naive CD8+ T cells from cord blood. The nucleotides are TGCAGCGTCCGGGACAGCACCGGGGAGCTGTTTTTT. This sequence encodes CSVRDSTGELFF.